Listed below are T cell receptor beta chains from one sample, sequenced in a study of T-cell reconstitution after alpha-beta-depleted transplantation in children. Each CDR3 protein is one row after TCRdb ran MiXCR on the PCR reads. This sample has 150,000 to 250,000 distinct CDR3 sequences; about 6% occur once, and the top ten carry roughly 4.7%. This sample comprised PBMCs, obtained before TCRalphabeta/CD19-depleted stem cell transplant. The origin of the receptors is a girl under three years old with combined immunodeficiency, due to receive a stem cell transplant. Each CDR3 is given with its conserved first and last residue.

>TRBV20-1|TRBJ1-2
CSARRQDYGYTF
>TRBV24-1|TRBJ2-5
CATSDLHGGGETQYF
>TRBV10-3|TRBJ2-5
CAISPFQGSETQYF
>TRBV29-1|TRBJ2-1
CSVEGGRASEQFF
>TRBV4-3|TRBJ2-5
CASSQGRRETQYF
>TRBV5-1|TRBJ2-2
CASSRTQGAGELFF
>TRBV7-2|TRBJ2-7
CASSLHHVRTSGTSIYEQYF
>TRBV20-1|TRBJ2-7
CSARGLAGGIEQYF
>TRBV12-3/TRBV12-4|TRBJ1-6
CASSIGSPLHF
>TRBV15|TRBJ2-1
CATSRLAGASYNEQFF
>TRBV20-1|TRBJ2-1
CSAPGLARYNEQFF
>TRBV7-3|TRBJ1-1
CASTFNSDSNTEAFF
>TRBV12-3/TRBV12-4|TRBJ1-1
CASSWYSEDTEAFF
>TRBV15|TRBJ2-2
CATSRDKGTGELFF
>TRBV7-2|TRBJ1-2
CASSRRASSYGYTF
>TRBV28|TRBJ1-3
CASSLRLAGGLSGNTIYF
>TRBV6-2/TRBV6-3|TRBJ2-5
CASSVQETQYF
>TRBV6-2/TRBV6-3|TRBJ2-1
CASSYSPYRTSGGIYNEQFF
>TRBV9|TRBJ1-1
CASSVAIGYTEAFF
>TRBV9|TRBJ2-1
CASSRTQHYNEQFF
>TRBV6-5|TRBJ2-7
CASSYFPRGYEQYF
>TRBV5-1|TRBJ2-7
CASSPTSGGAYEQYF
>TRBV20-1|TRBJ2-7
CSAERSYEQYF
>TRBV4-3|TRBJ2-7
CASSQDWGSYEQYF
>TRBV13|TRBJ2-5
CASSLDRGVTQYF
>TRBV4-3|TRBJ2-3
CASSQDLRLAAYTDTQYF
>TRBV7-3|TRBJ2-3
CASSSGTSGADTQYF
>TRBV4-1|TRBJ2-1
CASSQIAGEGEQFF
>TRBV2|TRBJ2-7
CASTTIQGNHEQYF
>TRBV6-1|TRBJ2-5
CASSIWAGGQETQYF
>TRBV19|TRBJ1-1
CASSIGTGGNTEAFF
>TRBV24-1|TRBJ1-1
CATSQGRTEAFF
>TRBV20-1|TRBJ2-3
CSARTGSGGSRSTDTQYF
>TRBV20-1|TRBJ1-3
CSARDRGSPGSGNTIYF
>TRBV5-6|TRBJ2-7
CASSLAGRIAYEQYF
>TRBV25-1|TRBJ2-7
CASSEYNGGAFSYEQYF
>TRBV6-2/TRBV6-3|TRBJ2-1
CASSYFRAYVGDEQFF